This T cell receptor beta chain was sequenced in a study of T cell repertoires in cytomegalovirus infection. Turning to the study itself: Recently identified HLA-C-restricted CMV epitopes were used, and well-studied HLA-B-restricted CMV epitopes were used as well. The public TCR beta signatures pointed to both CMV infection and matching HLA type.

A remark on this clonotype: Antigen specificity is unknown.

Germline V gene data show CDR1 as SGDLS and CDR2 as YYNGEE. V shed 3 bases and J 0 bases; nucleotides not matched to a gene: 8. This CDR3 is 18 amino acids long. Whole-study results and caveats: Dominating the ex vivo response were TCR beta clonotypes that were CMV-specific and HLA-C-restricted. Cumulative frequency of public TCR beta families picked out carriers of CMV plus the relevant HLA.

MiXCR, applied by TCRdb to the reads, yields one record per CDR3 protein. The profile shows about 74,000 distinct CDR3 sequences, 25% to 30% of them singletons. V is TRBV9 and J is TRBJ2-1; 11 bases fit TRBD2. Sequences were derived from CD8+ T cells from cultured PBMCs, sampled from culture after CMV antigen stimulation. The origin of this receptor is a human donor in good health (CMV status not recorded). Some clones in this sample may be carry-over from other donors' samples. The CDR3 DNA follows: TGTGCCAGCAGCGGTAATAGCGGGAGGGTAAGCTCCTACAATGAGCAGTTCTTC. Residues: CASSGNSGRVSSYNEQFF. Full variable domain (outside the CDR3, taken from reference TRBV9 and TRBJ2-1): DSGVTQTPKHLITATGQRVTLRCSPRSGDLSVYWYQQSLDQGLQFLIQYYNGEERAKGNILERFSAQQFPDLHSELNLSSLELGDSALYFCASSGNSGRVSSYNEQFFGPGTRLTVL.